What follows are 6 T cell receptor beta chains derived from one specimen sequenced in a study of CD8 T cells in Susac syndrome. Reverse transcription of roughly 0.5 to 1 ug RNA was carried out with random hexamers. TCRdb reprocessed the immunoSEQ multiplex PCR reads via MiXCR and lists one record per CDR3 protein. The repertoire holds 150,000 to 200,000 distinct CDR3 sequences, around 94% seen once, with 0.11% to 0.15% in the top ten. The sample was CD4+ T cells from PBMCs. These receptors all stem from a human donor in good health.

CDR3 residues: CASSAGRNTGELFF. Here the CDR3 DNA reads TGTGCCAGCAGCGCGGGACGGAACACCGGGGAGCTGTTTTTT. The rearrangement uses TRBV7-3 and TRBJ2-2; tentative D call: TRBD2 (6 bases). V was shortened by 5 bases and J by 1 base, with 8 bases between the two germline ends. This CDR3 region has 14 residues. The germline V gene encodes CDR1 SGHTA and CDR2 FQGTGA.

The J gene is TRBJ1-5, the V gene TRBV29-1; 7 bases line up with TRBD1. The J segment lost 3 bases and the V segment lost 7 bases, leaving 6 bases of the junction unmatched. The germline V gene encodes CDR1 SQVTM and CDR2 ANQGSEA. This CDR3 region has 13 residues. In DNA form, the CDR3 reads TGCAGCGCTCGGGACAGCCCCAATCAGCCCCAGCATTTT. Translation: CSARDSPNQPQHF.

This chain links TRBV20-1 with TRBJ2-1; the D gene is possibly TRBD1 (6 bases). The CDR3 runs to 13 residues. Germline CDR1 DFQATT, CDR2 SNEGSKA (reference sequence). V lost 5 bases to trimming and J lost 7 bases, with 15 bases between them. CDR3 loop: CSAYDRLINEQFF. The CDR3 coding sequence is TGCAGTGCTTATGACAGGTTAATAAATGAGCAGTTCTTC.

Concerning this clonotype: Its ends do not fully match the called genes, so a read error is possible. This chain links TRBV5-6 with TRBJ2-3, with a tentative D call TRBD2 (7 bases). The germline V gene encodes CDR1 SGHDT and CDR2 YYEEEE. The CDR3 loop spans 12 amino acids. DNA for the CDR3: TGTGCTAGCAGTCCGGGGGGCGATACGCAGTATTTT. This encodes CASSPGGDTQYF.

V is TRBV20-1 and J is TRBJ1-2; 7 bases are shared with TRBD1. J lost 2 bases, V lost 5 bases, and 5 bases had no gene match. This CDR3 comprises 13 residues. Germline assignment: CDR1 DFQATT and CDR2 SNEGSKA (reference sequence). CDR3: CSAPAQGNYGYTF. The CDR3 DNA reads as TGCAGTGCTCCGGCACAGGGGAACTATGGCTACACCTTC.

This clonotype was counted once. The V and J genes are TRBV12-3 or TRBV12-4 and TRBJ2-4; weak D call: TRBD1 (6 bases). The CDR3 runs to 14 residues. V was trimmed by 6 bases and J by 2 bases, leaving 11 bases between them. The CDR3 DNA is TGTGCCAGCAGCTACGGGACAACCAAAAACATTCAGTACTTC. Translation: CASSYGTTKNIQYF.